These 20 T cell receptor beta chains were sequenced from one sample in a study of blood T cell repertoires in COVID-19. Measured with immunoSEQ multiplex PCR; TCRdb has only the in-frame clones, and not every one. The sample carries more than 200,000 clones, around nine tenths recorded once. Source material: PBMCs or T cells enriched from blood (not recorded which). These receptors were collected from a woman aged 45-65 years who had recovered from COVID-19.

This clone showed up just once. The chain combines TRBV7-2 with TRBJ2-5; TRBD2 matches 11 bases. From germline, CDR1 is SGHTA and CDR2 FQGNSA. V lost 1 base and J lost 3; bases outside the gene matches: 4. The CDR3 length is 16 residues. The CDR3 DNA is TGTGCCAGCAGCTTAGGGCCGGGACTAGCGGAAGAGACCCAGTACTTC. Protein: CASSLGPGLAEETQYF.

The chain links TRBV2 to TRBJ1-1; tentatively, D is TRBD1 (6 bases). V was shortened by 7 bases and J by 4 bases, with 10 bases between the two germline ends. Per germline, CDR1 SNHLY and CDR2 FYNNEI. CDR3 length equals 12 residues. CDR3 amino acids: CASTKGVTEAFF. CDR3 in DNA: TGTGCCAGCACTAAGGGGGTCACTGAAGCTTTCTTT.

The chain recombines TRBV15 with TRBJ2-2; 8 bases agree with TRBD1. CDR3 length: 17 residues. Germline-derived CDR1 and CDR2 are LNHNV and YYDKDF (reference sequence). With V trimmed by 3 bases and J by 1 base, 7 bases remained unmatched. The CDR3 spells CATSRGRTGRNTGELFF. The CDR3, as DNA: TGTGCCACCAGCAGGGGTCGGACAGGGAGGAACACCGGGGAGCTGTTTTTT.

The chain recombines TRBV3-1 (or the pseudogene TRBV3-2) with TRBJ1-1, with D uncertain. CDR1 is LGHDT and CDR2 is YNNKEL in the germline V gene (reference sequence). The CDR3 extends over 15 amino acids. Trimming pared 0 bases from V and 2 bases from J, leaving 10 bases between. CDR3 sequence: CASSQERLVNTEAFF. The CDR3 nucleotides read TGTGCCAGCAGCCAAGAGAGGCTTGTCAACACTGAAGCTTTCTTT.

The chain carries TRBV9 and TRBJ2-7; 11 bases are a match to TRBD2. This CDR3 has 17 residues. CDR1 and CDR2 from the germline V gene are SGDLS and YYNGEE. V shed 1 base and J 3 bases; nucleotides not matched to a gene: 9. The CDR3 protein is CASSVSGLAGAGYEQYF. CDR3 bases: TGTGCCAGCAGCGTAAGCGGACTAGCGGGTGCGGGCTACGAGCAGTACTTC. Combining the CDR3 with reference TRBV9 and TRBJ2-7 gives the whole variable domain DSGVTQTPKHLITATGQRVTLRCSPRSGDLSVYWYQQSLDQGLQFLIQYYNGEERAKGNILERFSAQQFPDLHSELNLSSLELGDSALYFCASSVSGLAGAGYEQYFGPGTRLTVT.

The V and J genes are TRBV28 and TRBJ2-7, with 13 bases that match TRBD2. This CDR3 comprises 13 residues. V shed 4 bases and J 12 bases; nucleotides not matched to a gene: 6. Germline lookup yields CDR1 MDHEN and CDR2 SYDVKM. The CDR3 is CASSSPTSGRPYF. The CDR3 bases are TGTGCCAGCAGTTCCCCGACTAGCGGGAGGCCGTACTTC.

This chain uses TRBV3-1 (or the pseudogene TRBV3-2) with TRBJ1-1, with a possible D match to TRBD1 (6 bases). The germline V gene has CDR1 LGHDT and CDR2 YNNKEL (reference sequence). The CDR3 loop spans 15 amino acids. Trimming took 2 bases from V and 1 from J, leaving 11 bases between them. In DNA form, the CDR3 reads TGTGCCAGCAGCCAACCGACAGGCGCGAACACTGAAGCTTTCTTT. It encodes CASSQPTGANTEAFF.

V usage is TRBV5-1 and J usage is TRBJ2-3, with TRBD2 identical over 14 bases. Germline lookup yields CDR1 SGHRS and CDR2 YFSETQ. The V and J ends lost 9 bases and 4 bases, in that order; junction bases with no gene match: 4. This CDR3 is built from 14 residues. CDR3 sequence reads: CATRLAGGSDTQYF. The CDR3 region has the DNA TGCGCCACTCGACTAGCGGGAGGGTCAGATACGCAGTATTTT.

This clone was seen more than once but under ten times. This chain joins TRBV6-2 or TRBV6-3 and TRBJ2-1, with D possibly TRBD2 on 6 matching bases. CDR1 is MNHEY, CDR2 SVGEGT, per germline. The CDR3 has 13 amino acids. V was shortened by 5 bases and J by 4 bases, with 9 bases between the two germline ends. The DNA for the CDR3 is TGTGCCAGCAGTCCCGGGGGATACAATGAGCAGTTCTTC. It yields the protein CASSPGGYNEQFF.

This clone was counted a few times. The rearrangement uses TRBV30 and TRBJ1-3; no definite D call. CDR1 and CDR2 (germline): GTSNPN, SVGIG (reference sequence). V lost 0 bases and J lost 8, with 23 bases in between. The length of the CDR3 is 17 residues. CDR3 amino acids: CAWSVRRGRVGEDTIYF. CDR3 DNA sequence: TGTGCCTGGAGTGTTCGGCGGGGTAGGGTTGGAGAAGACACCATATATTTT.

Here the CDR3 reads CASSYPSGAEQFF. CDR3 nucleotides: TGTGCCAGCAGTTACCCTAGCGGGGCTGAGCAGTTCTTC. J is TRBJ2-1 and V is TRBV6-2 or TRBV6-3; 9 bases line up with TRBD2. V shed 2 bases and J 9 bases; nucleotides not matched to a gene: 2. The germline V gene has CDR1 MNHEY and CDR2 SVGEGT. The CDR3 contains 13 residues.

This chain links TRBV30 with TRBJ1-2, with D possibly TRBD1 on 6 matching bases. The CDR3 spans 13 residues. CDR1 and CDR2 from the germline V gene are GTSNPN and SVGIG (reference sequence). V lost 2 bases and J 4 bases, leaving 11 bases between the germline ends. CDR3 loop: CAWSKDRLYGYTF. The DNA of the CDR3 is TGTGCCTGGAGTAAGGACAGACTCTATGGCTACACCTTC.

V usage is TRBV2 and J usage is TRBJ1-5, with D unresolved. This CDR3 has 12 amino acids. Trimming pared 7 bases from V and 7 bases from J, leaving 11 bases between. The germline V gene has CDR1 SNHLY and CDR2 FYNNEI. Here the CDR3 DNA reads TGTGCCAGCACCCAAGGCGGACAGCCCCAGCATTTT. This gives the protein CASTQGGQPQHF.

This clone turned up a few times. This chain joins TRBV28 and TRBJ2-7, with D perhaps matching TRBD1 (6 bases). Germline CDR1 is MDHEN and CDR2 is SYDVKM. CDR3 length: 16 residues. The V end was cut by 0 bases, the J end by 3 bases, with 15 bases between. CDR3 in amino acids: CASSLWTGQSLYEQYF. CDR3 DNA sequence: TGTGCCAGCAGTTTATGGACAGGCCAGTCCCTCTACGAGCAGTACTTC.

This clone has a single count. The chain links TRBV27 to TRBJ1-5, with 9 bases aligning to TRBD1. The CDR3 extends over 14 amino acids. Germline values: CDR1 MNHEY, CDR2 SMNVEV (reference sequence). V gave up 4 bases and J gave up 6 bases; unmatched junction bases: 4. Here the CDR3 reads CASSSGTGSQPQHF. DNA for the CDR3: TGTGCCAGCAGTTCCGGGACAGGGAGTCAGCCCCAGCATTTT.

Here the CDR3 reads CASDAGDTDTQYF. The CDR3 DNA reads TGTGCCAGCGATGCGGGGGACACAGATACGCAGTATTTT. The genes are TRBV21-1 and TRBJ2-3; the table's D call of TRBD2 was not tested on the DNA. TRBV21-1 is classified as a pseudogene. The CDR3 runs to 13 residues.

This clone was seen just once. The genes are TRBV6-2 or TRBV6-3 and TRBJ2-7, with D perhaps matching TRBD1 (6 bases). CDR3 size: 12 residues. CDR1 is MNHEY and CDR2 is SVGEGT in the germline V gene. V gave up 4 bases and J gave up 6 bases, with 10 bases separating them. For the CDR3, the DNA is TGTGCCAGCAGTTCCGGACAGTTCGAGCAGTACTTC. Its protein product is CASSSGQFEQYF.

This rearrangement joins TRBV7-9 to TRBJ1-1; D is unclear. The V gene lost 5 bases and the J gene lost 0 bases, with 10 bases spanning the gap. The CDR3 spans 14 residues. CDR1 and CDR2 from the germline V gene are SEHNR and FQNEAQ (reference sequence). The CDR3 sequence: CASSQTGMNTEAFF. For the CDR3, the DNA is TGTGCCAGCAGCCAGACGGGAATGAACACTGAAGCTTTCTTT.

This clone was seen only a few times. CDR3 in amino acids: CATTRTNGEKLFF. The DNA for the CDR3 is TGTGCCACCACTCGGACAAACGGGGAAAAACTGTTTTTT. This sequence joins TRBV19 and TRBJ1-4, with TRBD1 as a possible D gene (5 bases). Deletions cut 10 bases from V and 8 bases from J, with 17 bases between. Germline V gene data show CDR1 as LNHDA and CDR2 as SQIVND (reference sequence). The CDR3 is 13 residues long.

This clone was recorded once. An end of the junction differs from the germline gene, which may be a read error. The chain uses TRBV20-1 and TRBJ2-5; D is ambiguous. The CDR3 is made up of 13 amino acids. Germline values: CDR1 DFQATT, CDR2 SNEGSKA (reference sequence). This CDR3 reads CSASSNTQESQYF. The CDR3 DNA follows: TGCAGTGCTAGTTCGAATACCCAAGAGTCCCAGTACTTC.